This T cell receptor beta chain was observed in a study of T cells in Graves' hyperthyroidism and ophthalmopathy. On this clonotype: Antigen unknown.

Amplification of TCR beta CDR3 regions used RNA as the template. Researchers ran a first-round RT-PCR on the TCR CDR3 using the HTBI primer set. TCRdb itself ran the multiplex PCR reads through MiXCR, one entry per CDR3 protein. The repertoire holds 210,000 or so distinct CDR3 sequences, roughly 15% seen once, with under 65% in the top ten. Study results and limitations: Before onset, ophthalmopathy was predicted by the model a median roughly 6.8 months earlier.

The authors deemed Graves' hyperthyroidism stable absent ophthalmopathy progression within 18 months. Clinical symptoms, serum thyroxine, TRAb, thyroid ultrasound and orbital computed tomography informed diagnoses. The authors obtained PBMCs from around 11 ml of fresh peripheral blood. Trimming removed 3 bases from V and 7 bases from J, with 12 bases in between. CDR1 is MDHEN, CDR2 SYDVKM, per germline. The CDR3 loop spans 14 amino acids. Source material: blood. The chain carries TRBV28 and TRBJ1-4, with a possible D match to TRBD1 (5 bases). The sequence came from a man aged 45-65 years with Graves' hyperthyroidism. CDR3 DNA sequence: TGTGCCAGCAGTTTTGGCTCCGGGGGTGAAAAACTGTTTTTT. Translated: CASSFGSGGEKLFF.